Below, 22 T cell receptor beta chains from the same sample are listed, as sequenced in a study of metastatic and nonmetastatic thyroid tumors. All patients reached thyroid surgery having received no treatment beforehand. TCRdb re-analyzed the PCR reads using MiXCR. The data hold roughly 21,000 clones, with roughly 24% observed a single time. Source material: blood. The receptors come from a female donor with papillary thyroid cancer or a benign thyroid nodule (not recorded which). Some clones in this sample may be carry-over from other donors' samples.

V and J are TRBV5-1 and TRBJ2-1, with 8 positions matching TRBD2. CDR3 size: 15 residues. Germline V gene data show CDR1 as SGHRS and CDR2 as YFSETQ. V shed 5 bases and J 4 bases; nucleotides not matched to a gene: 8. The CDR3 loop is CASSMLAGRYNEQFF. The CDR3 DNA reads TGCGCCAGCAGTATGCTAGCGGGCAGGTACAATGAGCAGTTCTTC.

This chain links TRBV4-2 with TRBJ2-7, with D tentatively TRBD1 or TRBD2 (6 bases each). The CDR3 runs to 17 residues. The V end was cut by 4 bases, the J end by 2 bases, with 21 bases between. CDR1 LGHNA and CDR2 YNFKEQ come from the germline V gene. The CDR3 DNA is TGTGCCAGCAGCCCCTGGGGGGTACAGGGCAGAGCCTACGAGCAGTACTTC. Amino acid sequence: CASSPWGVQGRAYEQYF.

The CDR3: CASSWDRQTYEQYF. The DNA of the CDR3 is TGTGCCAGCAGCTGGGACAGGCAAACCTACGAGCAGTACTTC. The J gene is TRBJ2-7, the V gene TRBV6-1, with 8 positions matching TRBD1. Germline V lookup: CDR1 MNHNS, CDR2 SASEGT. CDR3 length: 14 residues. V dropped 6 bases and J dropped 2; count of bases not matched to a gene: 6.

This clone was picked up many times. The CDR3 region has the DNA TGTGCCAGCAGGTCCGCGAGGGGGTTGAACACTGAAGCTTTCTTT. The encoded protein is CASRSARGLNTEAFF. V and J are TRBV28 and TRBJ1-1, with D perhaps TRBD1 (6 bases). Trimming removed 6 bases from V and 0 bases from J, with 14 bases in between. The CDR3 covers 15 residues. Germline loops: CDR1 MDHEN, CDR2 SYDVKM.

This clone was seen many times. The chain joins TRBV5-1 to TRBJ2-7; unclear D gene. V dropped 3 bases and J dropped 7 bases, with 14 bases sitting between them. The CDR3 runs 13 residues. Germline assignment: CDR1 SGHRS and CDR2 YFSETQ. The CDR3 region is CASSSRSSWEQYF. Here the CDR3 DNA reads TGCGCCAGCAGCTCAAGGTCCTCTTGGGAGCAGTACTTC.

V and J are TRBV6-2 or TRBV6-3 and TRBJ2-7; tentatively, D is TRBD2 (5 bases). This CDR3 is 13 amino acids long. Germline CDR1 reads MNHEY; CDR2 reads SVGEGT. Trimming pared 5 bases from V and 12 bases from J, leaving 20 bases between. The CDR3 spells CASSPPPEGKPYF. The CDR3 DNA reads TGTGCCAGCAGTCCTCCGCCAGAGGGTAAGCCGTACTTC.

This chain links TRBV12-3 or TRBV12-4 with TRBJ2-7; no firm D call. Trimming removed 1 base from V and 3 bases from J, with 7 bases in between. The CDR3 sequence is 13 residues long. The DNA for the CDR3 is TGTGCCAGCAGTTTAGACGACGGCTACGAGCAGTACTTC. Its translation: CASSLDDGYEQYF.

The rearrangement uses TRBV11-2 and TRBJ2-7; D gene ambiguous. This CDR3 spans 17 amino acids. Germline V gene lookup returns CDR1 SGHAT and CDR2 FQNNGV. The V end was cut by 5 bases, the J end by 2 bases, with 22 bases between. CDR3 sequence reads: CASSHSISSGKPYEQYF. The CDR3 DNA reads as TGTGCCAGCAGCCATTCCATCTCGTCAGGCAAGCCCTACGAGCAGTACTTC.

This clone was seen many times. The rearrangement uses TRBV10-1 and TRBJ2-7; TRBD1 might be the D (5 bases). Germline V gene lookup returns CDR1 WNHNN and CDR2 SYGVQD (reference sequence). Trimming left V 3 bases short and J 1 base short, with 22 bases between. The CDR3 runs 18 residues. The DNA of the CDR3 is TGCGCCAGCAGTGAATGGGCCGCTTCGCAGGGAAGATCCTACGAGCAGTACTTC. As protein: CASSEWAASQGRSYEQYF.

This clone was seen at least ten times. V and J are TRBV5-6 and TRBJ2-2; D is perhaps TRBD1 (6 bases). The CDR3 runs to 15 residues. CDR1 SGHDT and CDR2 YYEEEE come from the germline V gene. Trimming removed 5 bases from V and 2 bases from J, with 13 bases in between. CDR3 bases: TGTGCCAGCAGACCCGGACAGTTAAACACCGGGGAGCTGTTTTTT. It codes for CASRPGQLNTGELFF.

This clone is medium-sized (0.01 to 0.1%). The rearrangement links TRBV7-2 to TRBJ1-3; 11 bases are shared with TRBD1. The CDR3 covers 16 residues. The V and J ends lost 2 bases and 7 bases, in that order; junction bases with no gene match: 7. The germline CDR1 and CDR2 sequences are SGHTA and FQGNSA. In DNA, the CDR3 is TGTGCCAGCAGCTTATGGGGCCGGGACAGGGGGAACACCATATATTTT. It codes for CASSLWGRDRGNTIYF.

The V call is TRBV9, the J call TRBJ2-3; D not resolved. Germline assignment: CDR1 SGDLS and CDR2 YYNGEE. CDR3 length: 14 residues. Trimming removed 6 bases from V and 2 bases from J, with 13 bases in between. The CDR3 DNA reads TGTGCCAGCATCCTGGTACCGAACACAGATACGCAGTATTTT. This codes for CASILVPNTDTQYF.

The rearrangement uses TRBV2 and TRBJ1-6; D perhaps matches TRBD1 (6 bases). Trimming cost V 6 bases and J 1 base, with 10 bases left between them. This CDR3 contains 15 residues. In germline, CDR1 is SNHLY, CDR2 FYNNEI. CDR3 protein: CASRQGESYNSPLHF. The CDR3 DNA reads TGTGCCAGCAGACAGGGTGAATCCTATAATTCACCCCTCCACTTT.

This clone was seen only a few times. The chain has TRBV19 and TRBJ1-5, with a possible D match to TRBD1 (6 bases). The CDR3 runs to 14 residues. CDR1 is LNHDA, CDR2 SQIVND, per germline (reference sequence). V gave up 8 bases and J gave up 4 bases, with 15 bases separating them. In DNA form, the CDR3 reads TGTGCCAGTGCGTACAGGGAGTTAAATCAGCCCCAGCATTTT. This translates into CASAYRELNQPQHF.

By proportion, this clone is medium-sized. The chain has TRBV20-1 and TRBJ2-3; possible D gene TRBD1, 7 bases. Trimming cost V 6 bases and J 6 bases, with 22 bases left between them. Germline values: CDR1 DFQATT, CDR2 SNEGSKA (reference sequence). The CDR3 is 15 residues long. The DNA for the CDR3 is TGCAGTGCCCAGGGGGGAGTTAGGCTTGGGGATACGCAGTATTTT. This codes for CSAQGGVRLGDTQYF.

This clone was seen many times. The J gene is TRBJ1-2, the V gene TRBV27; 7 nucleotides align to TRBD1. This CDR3 is 16 amino acids long. V was clipped by 5 bases and J by 4 bases; unmatched bases: 13. Germline-derived CDR1 and CDR2 are MNHEY and SMNVEV (reference sequence). The CDR3 is CASSNAPSYRGYGYTF. The CDR3 DNA reads TGTGCCAGCAGTAACGCTCCCTCGTACAGGGGCTATGGCTACACCTTC.

In DNA, the CDR3 is TGTGCCAGCAGTGGGGGAGGCTGGCGCTACACCTTC. Amino acid sequence: CASSGGGWRYTF. This rearrangement joins TRBV28 to TRBJ1-2; possibly TRBD1 for D (5 bases). The CDR3 extends over 12 amino acids. The V and J ends lost 5 bases and 9 bases respectively, with 13 bases between them. Germline V gives CDR1 MDHEN, CDR2 SYDVKM.

By share of the sample, this clone is medium-sized. This rearrangement joins TRBV19 to TRBJ2-2; 7 nucleotides match TRBD2. The CDR3 is 16 residues long. The J segment lost 7 bases and the V segment lost 4 bases, leaving 12 bases of the junction unmatched. From germline, CDR1 is LNHDA and CDR2 SQIVND (reference sequence). The CDR3 DNA is TGTGCCAGTAGTACTCCCGGGGGGAAAAGTTACGGGGAGCTGTTTTTT. This sequence encodes CASSTPGGKSYGELFF.

The chain recombines TRBV5-1 with TRBJ1-1; D gene uncertain. The CDR3 length is 15 residues. The V end lost 4 bases, the J end lost 1 base, and 14 bases lay between the germline ends. Germline CDR1 and CDR2: SGHRS and YFSETQ. CDR3 sequence (DNA): TGCGCCAGCAGCCGGGTTGGGATTTCGAACACTGAAGCTTTCTTT. Protein sequence: CASSRVGISNTEAFF.

This chain connects TRBV11-1 to TRBJ2-6; the match to TRBD1 covers 9 bases. After removal of 0 bases from V and 0 bases from J, the junction contained 9 bases not matched to a gene. Germline CDR1 and CDR2: SGHAT and FQDESV (reference sequence). The CDR3 is 20 amino acids. The chain's CDR3 is CASSLAWGQGGDSGANVLTF. CDR3 DNA: TGTGCCAGCAGCTTAGCTTGGGGACAGGGTGGCGACTCTGGGGCCAACGTCCTGACTTTC.

The V gene is TRBV9, the J gene TRBJ1-2, with 10 nucleotides matching TRBD1. The CDR3 length is 17 residues. The V gene end was trimmed by 2 bases and the J gene end by 9 bases; junction bases not matched to a gene: 16. Germline CDR1 is SGDLS and CDR2 is YYNGEE. The CDR3 DNA is TGTGCCAGCAGCGTCGCCCGGGGGGGGGACAGGGGCACTAGCTACACCTTC. Protein sequence: CASSVARGGDRGTSYTF.

This clone was seen repeatedly, ten times or more. This sequence joins TRBV10-3 and TRBJ2-1; 8 nucleotides align to TRBD1. With 3 bases clipped from V and 7 bases from J, the junction kept 8 bases outside the gene matches. This CDR3 spans 15 amino acids. Germline V gene lookup returns CDR1 ENHRY and CDR2 SYGVKD. CDR3 protein: CAISESQGARNEQFF. CDR3 DNA sequence: TGTGCCATCAGTGAAAGTCAGGGGGCGCGAAATGAGCAGTTCTTC.